This T cell receptor beta chain was captured by sequencing in a study of cytomegalovirus exposure and HLA in healthy donors. This CDR3 is 15 amino acids long. V lost 4 bases, J lost 8 bases, and 10 bases stayed unmatched. Looked up from germline, CDR1 is MGHRA and CDR2 is YSYEKL. The PCR employed 60 Vbeta primers together with 13 Jbeta primers. Sequenced by immunoSEQ multiplex PCR; TCRdb stores in-frame clones only, minus some. The top ten hold around 1.3% of the sample, which has some 170,000 clones, more than 65% seen once. Comment on this clone: Its antigen is as yet unknown.

Points from the study as a whole: An analysis was carried out later, and it reportedly showed fewer N-insertions in an Asian-associated ancestry cluster than the approximately 700-donor mean.

The J gene is TRBJ2-1, the V gene TRBV4-1; 8 bases match TRBD2. This sequence was found in a woman aged 45 to 65 in good health and CMV-seronegative. The material sequenced was PBMCs. CDR3 residues: CASSPRDRGGDEQFF. CDR3 DNA: TGCGCCAGCAGCCCGAGGGACCGGGGGGGAGATGAGCAGTTCTTC.